These 28 T cell receptor beta chains were all obtained from the same sample, sequenced in a study of cytomegalovirus exposure and HLA in healthy donors. Repertoires were generated with immunoSEQ multiplex PCR, while TCRdb's copy carries only in-frame clones and drops some. The sample contains roughly 95,000 clones, 85% of which appear only once. The specimen sequenced was PBMCs. The receptors were gathered from a man aged 18 to 30 in good health and CMV-seropositive.

V is TRBV7-9 and J is TRBJ1-1, with 7 bases fitting TRBD1. The CDR3 is 14 amino acids. In germline, CDR1 is SEHNR, CDR2 FQNEAQ (reference sequence). After removal of 4 bases from V and 1 base from J, the junction contained 3 bases not matched to a gene. In DNA, the CDR3 is TGTGCCAGCAGCTCCGGGACAGCGAACACTGAAGCTTTCTTT. Its translation is CASSSGTANTEAFF.

The V call is TRBV6-1, the J call TRBJ2-5; 12 nucleotides match TRBD2. Looked up from germline, CDR1 is MNHNS and CDR2 is SASEGT. The CDR3 runs 15 residues. V was pared by 5 bases and J by 0 bases, with 1 base of the junction left unmatched. CDR3 sequence: CASSRLAGDQETQYF. The CDR3 region has the DNA TGTGCCAGCAGTAGACTAGCGGGGGACCAAGAGACCCAGTACTTC.

This rearrangement joins TRBV29-1 to TRBJ1-4; D remains unclear. The CDR3 runs to 14 residues. In germline, CDR1 is SQVTM, CDR2 ANQGSEA. With 3 bases removed from V and 7 bases from J, the gap between germline ends came to 15 bases. Here the CDR3 reads CSVDPGSEGEKLFF. The CDR3 region has the DNA TGCAGCGTTGACCCGGGGTCAGAGGGTGAAAAACTGTTTTTT.

This clone was counted only a few times. V usage is TRBV7-9 and J usage is TRBJ2-7; D perhaps matches TRBD1 (5 bases). The CDR3 runs 13 residues. The germline gives CDR1 SEHNR, CDR2 FQNEAQ (reference sequence). V was cut by 0 bases and J by 6 bases, with 9 bases left in between. The CDR3 is CASSLAGRLEQYV. DNA of the CDR3: TGTGCCAGCAGCTTAGCGGGGCGGCTCGAGCAGTACGTC.

V usage is TRBV9 and J usage is TRBJ2-5, with D perhaps matching TRBD2 (6 bases). Germline V gene data show CDR1 as SGDLS and CDR2 as YYNGEE. Trimming stripped 6 bases from V and 5 bases from J, with 14 bases between. The CDR3 loop spans 13 amino acids. CDR3 loop: CASTPGVGETQYF. CDR3 nucleotide sequence: TGTGCCAGCACCCCGGGAGTGGGGGAGACCCAGTACTTC.

J is TRBJ1-5 and V is TRBV7-8; 11 bases map to TRBD1. This CDR3 comprises 16 residues. Trimming cost V 5 bases and J 2 bases; bases outside gene matches: 5. Germline V gene sequence: CDR1 SGHVS, CDR2 FQNEAQ. The DNA of the CDR3 is TGTGCCAGCAGCCCGGGACAGGGGGTTGGCAATCAGCCCCAGCATTTT. Encoded protein: CASSPGQGVGNQPQHF.

This clone was detected once. The chain has TRBV9 and TRBJ2-1, with TRBD2 identical over 14 bases. Germline V gene sequence: CDR1 SGDLS, CDR2 YYNGEE. Trimming removed 3 bases from V and 4 bases from J; junction bases left unmatched: 3. This CDR3 has 16 amino acids. The CDR3 DNA sequence: TGTGCCAGCAGCGGCGGACTAGCGGGAGGATACAATGAGCAGTTCTTC. It translates to CASSGGLAGGYNEQFF.

A single count supports this clone. The V call is TRBV29-1, the J call TRBJ1-2, with unresolved D. The CDR3 loop spans 12 amino acids. From germline, CDR1 is SQVTM and CDR2 ANQGSEA. V dropped 3 bases and J dropped 2 bases, with 7 bases sitting between them. CDR3: CSVESGNYGYTF. The CDR3, as DNA: TGCAGCGTTGAGAGCGGAAACTATGGCTACACCTTC.

V gene TRBV28 combines with J gene TRBJ1-2; 9 nucleotides align to TRBD1. Germline assignment: CDR1 MDHEN and CDR2 SYDVKM. The CDR3 has 13 residues. Germline trimming cut 7 bases from V and 2 bases from J; bases unmatched to any gene: 2. The CDR3 loop reads CASTGTGNYGYTF. CDR3 sequence (DNA): TGTGCCAGCACCGGGACAGGGAACTATGGCTACACCTTC.

The V gene is TRBV28, the J gene TRBJ2-1, with 13 positions matching TRBD2. The CDR3 has 14 amino acids. CDR1 is MDHEN and CDR2 is SYDVKM in the germline V gene. V shed 7 bases and J 12 bases; nucleotides not matched to a gene: 9. This CDR3 reads CASTRLAGGRGQFF. CDR3 DNA: TGTGCCAGCACCCGACTAGCGGGAGGCCGGGGGCAGTTCTTC.

This clone was found a few times. Here the CDR3 DNA reads TGCAGCGTTCGGGACAGGGTTAATCAGCCCCAGCATTTT. This codes for CSVRDRVNQPQHF. This sequence joins TRBV29-1 and TRBJ1-5, with TRBD1 matching over 9 bases. The germline V gene encodes CDR1 SQVTM and CDR2 ANQGSEA. This CDR3 has 13 residues. With V trimmed by 5 bases and J by 4 bases, 3 bases remained unmatched.

V gene TRBV5-1 combines with J gene TRBJ1-4; 12 bases fit TRBD1. The length of the CDR3 is 16 residues. The germline V gene has CDR1 SGHRS and CDR2 YFSETQ. The V gene end was trimmed by 4 bases and the J gene end by 4 bases; junction bases not matched to a gene: 5. The CDR3 DNA follows: TGCGCCAGCAGCAGGGGACAGGGGGCTATTAATGAAAAACTGTTTTTT. It encodes CASSRGQGAINEKLFF.

V is TRBV5-1 and J is TRBJ1-2; 8 nucleotides line up with TRBD1. V gave up 0 bases and J gave up 4 bases; unmatched junction bases: 5. CDR3 size: 15 residues. Germline loops: CDR1 SGHRS, CDR2 YFSETQ. The CDR3, as DNA: TGCGCCAGCAGCTTGGGGCAGGGGGCTGGCTATGGCTACACCTTC. Translated, it gives CASSLGQGAGYGYTF. Supplemented by reference TRBV5-1 and TRBJ1-2, the full variable domain reads KAGVTQTPRYLIKTRGQQVTLSCSPISGHRSVSWYQQTPGQGLQFLFEYFSETQRNKGNFPGRFSGRQFSNSRSEMNVSTLELGDSALYLCASSLGQGAGYGYTFGSGTRLTVV.

This clone was recorded only once. This rearrangement joins TRBV5-1 to TRBJ2-2, with TRBD2 matching 10 bases. The germline V gene has CDR1 SGHRS and CDR2 YFSETQ. The V segment lost 4 bases and the J segment 6 bases; nucleotides outside the gene matches: 9. The CDR3 length is 16 residues. CDR3 in DNA: TGCGCCAGCAGCCCCCCAACTAGCGGGATAGCCGGGGAGCTGTTTTTT. Translation: CASSPPTSGIAGELFF.

This clone has just a few counts. This chain links TRBV28 with TRBJ2-7, with TRBD1 matching 7 bases. CDR1 MDHEN and CDR2 SYDVKM come from the germline V gene. The CDR3 spans 15 residues. Trimming took 5 bases from V and 0 from J; bases not matched to a gene: 7. CDR3 protein: CASSKGQPISYEQYV. CDR3 in DNA: TGTGCCAGCAGTAAGGGACAGCCAATCTCCTACGAGCAGTACGTC.

The chain carries TRBV28 and TRBJ2-3; D is ambiguous. The CDR3 has 12 amino acids. Germline assignment: CDR1 MDHEN and CDR2 SYDVKM. V dropped 11 bases and J dropped 0 bases, with 9 bases sitting between them. CDR3 sequence: CAAGTSTDTQYF. The CDR3 bases are TGTGCCGCAGGCACCAGCACAGATACGCAGTATTTT.

The chain joins TRBV25-1 to TRBJ2-3; 8 nucleotides agree with TRBD2. Germline values: CDR1 MGHDK, CDR2 SYGVNS. The ends lost 2 bases at V and 5 bases at J; junction bases unmatched: 12. The CDR3 is 17 residues long. CDR3 amino acids: CASSESYGLAFGDTQYF. CDR3 sequence (DNA): TGTGCCAGCAGTGAAAGCTATGGACTAGCTTTCGGAGATACGCAGTATTTT.

V is TRBV5-8 and J is TRBJ2-3; the match to TRBD2 covers 10 bases. The trim removed 0 bases at V and 6 bases at J, leaving 10 bases unmatched. The CDR3 covers 17 residues. Germline V CDR1 and CDR2: SGHTS, YDEGEE. CDR3 amino acids: CASSLGVAGGLGDTQYF. CDR3 bases: TGTGCCAGCAGCTTGGGAGTAGCGGGAGGACTCGGTGATACGCAGTATTTT.

CDR3 amino acids: CASSLAGTGGYEQYF. The CDR3 region has the DNA TGCGCCAGCAGCTTGGCGGGGACAGGGGGCTACGAGCAGTACTTC. The chain couples TRBV5-1 to TRBJ2-7; 11 bases agree with TRBD1. The V gene's germline CDR1 is SGHRS and CDR2 YFSETQ. The CDR3 is made up of 15 amino acids. Trimming took 0 bases from V and 3 from J; bases not matched to a gene: 2.

The rearrangement uses TRBV28 and TRBJ1-1, with D hard to call. CDR1 is MDHEN and CDR2 is SYDVKM in the germline V gene. The V end lost 6 bases, the J end lost 0 bases, and 8 bases lay between the germline ends. CDR3 size: 13 residues. In DNA form, the CDR3 reads TGTGCCAGCAGACTCCTGATGAACACTGAAGCTTTCTTT. Translated, it gives CASRLLMNTEAFF.

The V call is TRBV9, the J call TRBJ1-4; tentative D call: TRBD1 (5 bases). Germline V gene lookup returns CDR1 SGDLS and CDR2 YYNGEE. Trimming took off 0 bases at V and 7 bases at J, with 13 bases between the two ends. The CDR3 totals 15 residues. In nucleotides, the CDR3 is TGTGCCAGCAGCGTAGCTGAAGGGGCAGGTGAAAAACTGTTTTTT. Translation gives CASSVAEGAGEKLFF.

The chain uses TRBV7-8 and TRBJ2-1, with 11 bases identical to TRBD2. The ends lost 5 bases at V and 4 bases at J; junction bases unmatched: 4. CDR3 length: 15 residues. Per germline, CDR1 SGHVS and CDR2 FQNEAQ. DNA for the CDR3: TGTGCCAGCAGCCAGACTAGCGGGACTTACAATGAGCAGTTCTTC. Encoded protein: CASSQTSGTYNEQFF.

V gene TRBV7-9 combines with J gene TRBJ2-7, with TRBD2 matching 10 bases. CDR1 SEHNR and CDR2 FQNEAQ come from the germline V gene (reference sequence). CDR3 length: 16 residues. Trimming removed 5 bases from V and 7 bases from J; junction bases left unmatched: 14. CDR3 amino acids: CASSPYLSSGGGEQYV. Here the CDR3 DNA reads TGTGCCAGCAGCCCGTACCTTTCTAGCGGGGGCGGGGAGCAGTACGTC.

The CDR3 DNA reads as TGTGCCAGCAGCTTGGTGGGACACCGTAACTATGGCTACACCTTC. This codes for CASSLVGHRNYGYTF. This chain joins TRBV5-4 and TRBJ1-2; the D gene is possibly TRBD1 (6 bases). CDR1 and CDR2 from the germline V gene are SGHNT and YYREEE (reference sequence). The CDR3 extends over 15 amino acids. Trimming removed 0 bases from V and 1 base from J, with 10 bases in between.

This clone was seen a handful of times. This rearrangement joins TRBV5-5 to TRBJ1-3, with TRBD1 matching 7 bases. CDR1 is SGHKS and CDR2 is YYEKEE in the germline V gene (reference sequence). This CDR3 comprises 15 residues. After removal of 0 bases from V and 3 bases from J, the junction contained 3 bases not matched to a gene. The CDR3 reads CASSLGQGRGNTIYF. CDR3 DNA sequence: TGTGCCAGCAGCTTGGGACAGGGACGTGGAAACACCATATATTTT. The variable domain in full, completed from reference TRBV5-5 and TRBJ1-3, reads DAGVTQSPTHLIKTRGQQVTLRCSPISGHKSVSWYQQVLGQGPQFIFQYYEKEERGRGNFPDRFSARQFPNYSSELNVNALLLGDSALYLCASSLGQGRGNTIYFGEGSWLTVV.

Here the CDR3 reads CASSLGAGVEQYV. The DNA of the CDR3 is TGTGCCAGCAGTTTAGGGGCAGGGGTCGAGCAGTACGTC. The chain recombines TRBV28 with TRBJ2-7; the D gene is possibly TRBD1 (6 bases). Germline CDR1 reads MDHEN; CDR2 reads SYDVKM. V lost 2 bases, J lost 6 bases, and 11 bases lay in between. The CDR3 covers 13 residues.

The rearrangement links TRBV27 to TRBJ2-7; D may be TRBD1 (6 bases). This CDR3 spans 16 amino acids. V was trimmed by 6 bases and J by 3 bases, leaving 21 bases between them. Germline CDR1 is MNHEY and CDR2 is SMNVEV (reference sequence). CDR3 amino acids: CASRSPGASPLYEQYF. Written as DNA, the CDR3 is TGTGCCAGCAGAAGCCCAGGGGCCTCCCCCCTCTACGAGCAGTACTTC.

This clone was seen a few times. The chain couples TRBV28 to TRBJ2-7, with 9 bases matching TRBD1. The length of the CDR3 is 17 residues. V trimming: 6 bases; J trimming: 2 bases; junction bases outside the gene matches: 14. Germline CDR1 reads MDHEN; CDR2 reads SYDVKM. CDR3 in amino acids: CASSPRLGTGRPYEQYF. The CDR3 nucleotides are TGTGCCAGCAGCCCCCGGTTGGGGACAGGGAGGCCCTACGAGCAGTACTTC.